This T cell receptor (beta chain) emerged from a study of T cells in localized non-small cell lung cancer. Study results and limitations: Exceeding tumor, uninvolved adjacent lung had the highest T cell clonality. The appearance of a median about 62 of the top 100 tumor clones was seen in adjacent lung. A denser population of T cells in blood accompanied longer overall survival.

Here immunoSEQ multiplex PCR was the method, and the copy in TCRdb shows in-frame clones only, minus some. The sample lists fewer than 50,000 clones; about 80% were seen once. Concerning this clone itself: Its target is not known.

This CDR3 comprises 15 residues. Germline V gene lookup returns CDR1 SGHRS and CDR2 YFSETQ. V gave up 0 bases and J gave up 2 bases, with 8 bases separating them. The clonotype originates from a man aged 40-75 years with stage II lung adenocarcinoma. The genes are TRBV5-1 and TRBJ2-2; unclear D gene. The sequencing used PBMCs, collected before any cancer treatment. CDR3 protein: CASSLDRVNTGELFF. The CDR3 nucleotides read TGCGCCAGCAGCTTGGATAGGGTAAACACCGGGGAGCTGTTTTTT.